This T cell receptor (beta chain) comes out of a study of T-cell memory formation after mild COVID-19. Across the whole study: For the most part, TCR clusters were specific to one donor. General study points: Most CD4+ clones that shrank were in CM and EM, while CD8+ ones turned up in EMRA. Pre-infection memory harbored some responding clones, suggesting cross-reactive memory joined.

The CDR3 covers 13 residues. In germline, CDR1 is SGDLS, CDR2 YYNGEE. Trimming cost V 3 bases and J 2 bases, with 9 bases left between them. TCRdb re-called the 5' RACE reads through MiXCR, storing one row per CDR3 protein. This table has a few hundred thousand distinct CDR3 sequences, 20% to 30% appearing once. In the case of this clonotype: Antigen unknown.

Sequencing used PBMCs or a T cell subset sorted from them (not recorded which). The TCR comes from an adult woman who had mild COVID-19 (a few samples of this study predate the infection). Cell type and time point are not known. The chain has TRBV9 and TRBJ2-7; TRBD2 is a possible D gene (6 bases). The CDR3 DNA reads as TGTGCCAGCAGCGAGGGGAGGACCTACGAGCAGTACTTC. Its translation is CASSEGRTYEQYF. Filled out from reference TRBV9 and TRBJ2-7, the complete variable domain reads DSGVTQTPKHLITATGQRVTLRCSPRSGDLSVYWYQQSLDQGLQFLIQYYNGEERAKGNILERFSAQQFPDLHSELNLSSLELGDSALYFCASSEGRTYEQYFGPGTRLTVT.